This T cell receptor (beta chain) was recovered during a study of blood T cell repertoires in COVID-19. Background on the study: PBMCs, B-cell-depleted T cells, or T cells provided the cDNA or gDNA that made up the material.

Generated by immunoSEQ multiplex PCR, the TCRdb table keeps only in-frame clones and is missing some. The data contain over 110,000 clones, over 75% of them seen just once; the ten biggest clones take up more than 3%. Germline CDR1 reads SGDLS; CDR2 reads YYNGEE. CDR3 size: 16 residues. Trimming shortened V by 0 bases and J by 10 bases, and 17 bases separated the two germline ends. The table lists this clone with a count of one. Sequencing used PBMCs or T cells enriched from blood (not recorded which). The origin of this receptor is a middle-aged man in a cohort exposed to, infected with or recovered from COVID-19 (not recorded which). The chain joins TRBV9 to TRBJ1-6; a possible D gene is TRBD1 (6 bases). The CDR3 loop reads CASSVEVTGVRSPLHF. In DNA form, the CDR3 reads TGTGCCAGCAGCGTAGAAGTGACAGGAGTTCGATCACCCCTCCACTTT.